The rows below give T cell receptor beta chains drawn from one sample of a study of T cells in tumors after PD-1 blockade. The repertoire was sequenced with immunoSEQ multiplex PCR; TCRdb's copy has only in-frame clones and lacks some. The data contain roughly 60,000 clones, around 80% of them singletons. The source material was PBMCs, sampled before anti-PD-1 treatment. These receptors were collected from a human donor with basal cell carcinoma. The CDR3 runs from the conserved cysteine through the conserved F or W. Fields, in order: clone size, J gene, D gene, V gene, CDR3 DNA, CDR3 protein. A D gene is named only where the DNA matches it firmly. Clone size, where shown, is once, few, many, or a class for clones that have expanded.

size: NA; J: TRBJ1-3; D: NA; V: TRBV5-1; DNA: TGCGCCAGCAGCCCCGGGACTCTCGGAAACACCATATATTTT; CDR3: CASSPGTLGNTIYF
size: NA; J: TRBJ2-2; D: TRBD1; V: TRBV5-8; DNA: TGTGCCAGCAGCTCCGGGACAGGAGCCACCGGGGAGCTGTTTTTT; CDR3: CASSSGTGATGELFF
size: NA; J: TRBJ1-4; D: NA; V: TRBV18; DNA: TGTGCCAGCTCACCAGGGATCCTTAATGAAAAACTGTTTTTT; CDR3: CASSPGILNEKLFF
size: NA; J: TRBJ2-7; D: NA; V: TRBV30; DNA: TGTGCCTGGAGATGGGGGACGCGGTACGAGCAGTACTTC; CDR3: CAWRWGTRYEQYF
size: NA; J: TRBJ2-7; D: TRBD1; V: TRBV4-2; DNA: TGTGCCAGCAGCCAACACAGGGACAGTCCTCTCGAGCAGTACTTC; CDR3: CASSQHRDSPLEQYF
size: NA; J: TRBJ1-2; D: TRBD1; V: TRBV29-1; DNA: TGCAGCGTTGAGCGACAGGGGGGTTTGTTTAACTATGGCTACACCTTC; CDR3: CSVERQGGLFNYGYTF
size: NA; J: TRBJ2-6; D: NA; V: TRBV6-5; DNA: TGTGCCAGCAGCTCAACTAACTCTGGGGCCAACGTCCTGACTTTC; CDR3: CASSSTNSGANVLTF
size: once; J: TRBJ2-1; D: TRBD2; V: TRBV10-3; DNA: TGTGCCATCGGGGCTAGCGGGGGGGCAAGGGGCTCCTACAATGAGCAGTTCTTC; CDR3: CAIGASGGARGSYNEQFF
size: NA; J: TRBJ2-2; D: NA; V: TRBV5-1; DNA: TGCGCCAGCAGCTTGGAGGGTCTATCGACCGGGGAGCTGTTTTTT; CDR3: CASSLEGLSTGELFF
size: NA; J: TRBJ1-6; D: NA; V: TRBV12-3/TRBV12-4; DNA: TGTGCCAGCACCGAGGACGGAAATTCACCCCTCCACTTT; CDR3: CASTEDGNSPLHF
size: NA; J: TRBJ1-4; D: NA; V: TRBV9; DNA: TGTGCCAGCAGCGGAAAAGGGGGGTTCGGTGCAGCTGAAAAACTGTTTTTT; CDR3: CASSGKGGFGAAEKLFF
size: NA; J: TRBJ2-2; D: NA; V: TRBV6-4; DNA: TGTGCCAGCAGTATCGGGCCCACCGGGGAGCTGTTTTTT; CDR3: CASSIGPTGELFF
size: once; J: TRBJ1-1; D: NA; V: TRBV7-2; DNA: TGTGCCAGCAGCCTCTACAGGAGTCGAGACACTGAAGCTTTCTTT; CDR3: CASSLYRSRDTEAFF
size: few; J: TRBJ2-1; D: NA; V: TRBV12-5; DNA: TGTGCTAGTGGTTTAAGGGGAAACGGAGGCGATGAGCAGTTCTTC; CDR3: CASGLRGNGGDEQFF
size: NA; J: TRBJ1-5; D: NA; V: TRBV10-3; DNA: TGTGCCATCAGTGAGTCTTTGGGCCAGCCCCAGCATTTT; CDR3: CAISESLGQPQHF
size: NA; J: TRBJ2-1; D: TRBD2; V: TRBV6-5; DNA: TGTGCCAGCAAGGCGGGGGGAACCTACAATGAGCAGTTCTTC; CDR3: CASKAGGTYNEQFF
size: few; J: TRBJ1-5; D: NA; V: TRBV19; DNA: TGTGCCAGTACCCCGACGGGAATTTACAATCAGCCCCAGCATTTT; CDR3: CASTPTGIYNQPQHF
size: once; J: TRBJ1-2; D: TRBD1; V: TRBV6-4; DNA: TGTGCCAGATTATGGACAGGTGGTGCCGGCTACACCTTC; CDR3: CARLWTGGAGYTF
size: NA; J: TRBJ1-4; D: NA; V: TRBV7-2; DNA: TGTGCCAGCAGCGCCGGCATGACGCTTTATAATGAAAAACTGTTTTTT; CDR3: CASSAGMTLYNEKLFF
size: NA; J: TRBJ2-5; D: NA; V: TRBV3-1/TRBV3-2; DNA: TGTGCCAGCAGCCAGACCTCGAAAGGGAGTGAGACCCAGTACTTC; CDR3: CASSQTSKGSETQYF
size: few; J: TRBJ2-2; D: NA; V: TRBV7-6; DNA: TGTGCCAGCAGCTTACGGGGGCGAGGGGCCGGGGAGCTGTTTTTT; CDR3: CASSLRGRGAGELFF
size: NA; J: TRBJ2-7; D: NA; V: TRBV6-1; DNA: TGTGCCAGCAGTGAATACAAGGGCGCCTACGAGCAGTACTTC; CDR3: CASSEYKGAYEQYF
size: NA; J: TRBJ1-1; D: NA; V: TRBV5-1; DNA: TGCGCCAGCAGCTCGGTTTTGGACACTGAAGCTTTCTTT; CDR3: CASSSVLDTEAFF
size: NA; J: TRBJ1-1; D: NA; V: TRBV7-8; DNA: TGTGCCAGCAGCCCCGGACGGATGAACACTGAAGCTTTCTTT; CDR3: CASSPGRMNTEAFF
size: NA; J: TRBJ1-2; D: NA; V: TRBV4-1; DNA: TGCGCCAGCAGCCAGTACCGGGACGGCTCCAAAACAACTGGCTACACCTTC; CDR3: CASSQYRDGSKTTGYTF
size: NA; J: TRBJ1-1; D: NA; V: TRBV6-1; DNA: TGTGCCAGCAGTGAAAGGGTTACTGAAGCTTTCTTT; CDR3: CASSERVTEAFF
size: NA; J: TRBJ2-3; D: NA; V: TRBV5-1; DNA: TGCGCCAGCAGCTTGGGGACTTCGGGGGCCCACTCCAGGTATTTT; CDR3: CASSLGTSGAHSRYF
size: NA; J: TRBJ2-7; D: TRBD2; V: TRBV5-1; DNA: TGCGCCAGCAGCTTGGGGACCAGCGGGGGGGCGCCCCACGAGCAGTACTTC; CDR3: CASSLGTSGGAPHEQYF
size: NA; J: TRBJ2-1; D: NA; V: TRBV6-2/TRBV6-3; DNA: TGTGCCAGCAGCCCCCGGATGGGGGGAGATGAGCAGTTCTTC; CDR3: CASSPRMGGDEQFF
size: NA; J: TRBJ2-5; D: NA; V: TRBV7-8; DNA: TGTGCCAGCAGCTCCAGATGGGCCCAGTACTTC; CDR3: CASSSRWAQYF
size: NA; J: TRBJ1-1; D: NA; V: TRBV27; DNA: TGTGCCAGCAGGCGGGACAACACTGAAGCTTTCTTT; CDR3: CASRRDNTEAFF